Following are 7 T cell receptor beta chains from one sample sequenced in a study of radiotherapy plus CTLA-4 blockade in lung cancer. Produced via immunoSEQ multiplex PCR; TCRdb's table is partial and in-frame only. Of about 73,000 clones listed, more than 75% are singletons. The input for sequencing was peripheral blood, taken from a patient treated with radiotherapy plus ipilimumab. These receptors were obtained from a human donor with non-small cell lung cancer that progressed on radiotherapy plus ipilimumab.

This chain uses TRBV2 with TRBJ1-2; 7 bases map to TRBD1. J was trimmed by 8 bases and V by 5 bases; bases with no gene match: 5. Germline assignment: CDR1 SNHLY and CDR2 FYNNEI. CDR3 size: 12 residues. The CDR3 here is CASSPGQRGYTF. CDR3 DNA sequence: TGTGCCAGCAGTCCGGGACAGAGGGGCTACACCTTC.

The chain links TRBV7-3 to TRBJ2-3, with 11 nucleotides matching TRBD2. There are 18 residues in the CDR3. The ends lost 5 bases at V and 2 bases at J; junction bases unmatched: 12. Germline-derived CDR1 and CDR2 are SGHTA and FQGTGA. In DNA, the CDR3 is TGTGCCAGCAGCCCCAAGGGTGGACTAGCGGGCAACACAGATACGCAGTATTTT. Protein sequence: CASSPKGGLAGNTDTQYF.

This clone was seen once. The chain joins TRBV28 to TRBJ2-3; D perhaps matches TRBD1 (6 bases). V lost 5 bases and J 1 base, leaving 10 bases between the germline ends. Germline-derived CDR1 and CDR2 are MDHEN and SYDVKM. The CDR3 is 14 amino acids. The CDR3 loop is CASSNRVGTDTQYF. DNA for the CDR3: TGTGCCAGCAGTAACAGGGTCGGCACAGATACGCAGTATTTT.

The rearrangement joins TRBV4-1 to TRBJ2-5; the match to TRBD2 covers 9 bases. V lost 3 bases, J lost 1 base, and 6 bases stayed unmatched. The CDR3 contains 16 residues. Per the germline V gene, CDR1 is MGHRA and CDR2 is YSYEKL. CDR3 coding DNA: TGCGCCAGCAGCCAGATGCCGACTAGCGGCCAAGAGACCCAGTACTTC. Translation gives CASSQMPTSGQETQYF.

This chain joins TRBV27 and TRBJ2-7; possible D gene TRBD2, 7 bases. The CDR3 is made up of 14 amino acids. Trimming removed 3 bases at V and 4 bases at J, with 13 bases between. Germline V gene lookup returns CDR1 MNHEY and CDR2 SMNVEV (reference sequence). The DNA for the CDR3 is TGTGCCAGCAGTTTTAGGGGGAGGGATTACGAGCAGTACTTC. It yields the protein CASSFRGRDYEQYF.

The CDR3 DNA is TGTGCCAGCCGAACCTCTGGAAACACCATATATTTT. Translating gives CASRTSGNTIYF. The genes are TRBV28 and TRBJ1-3, with D unclear. The CDR3 sequence is 12 residues long. Trimming left V 8 bases short and J 0 bases short, with 5 bases between. Germline V CDR1 and CDR2: MDHEN, SYDVKM.

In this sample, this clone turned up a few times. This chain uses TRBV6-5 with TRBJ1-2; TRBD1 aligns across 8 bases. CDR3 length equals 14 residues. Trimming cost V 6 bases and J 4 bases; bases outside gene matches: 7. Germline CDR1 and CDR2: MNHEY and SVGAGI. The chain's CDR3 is CASRAGQGPYGYTF. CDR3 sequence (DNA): TGTGCCAGCAGAGCAGGACAGGGACCCTATGGCTACACCTTC.